This is a list of T cell receptor beta chains from one sample in a study of cytomegalovirus exposure and HLA in healthy donors. Assay used: immunoSEQ multiplex PCR; TCRdb lists only in-frame clones, some missing. The data show 65,000 to 90,000 clones, roughly 78% seen once. Sequenced sample: PBMCs. The receptors originated from a man between 18 and 29 years old in good health and CMV-seronegative. Both conserved end residues are part of each CDR3. D genes are given only for firm matches. For some rows the clone size is stated as once, few or many, or as a class when expanded; others skip it.

v_call,j_call,clone_size,d_call,cdr3_nt,cdr3_aa
TRBV6-4,TRBJ1-1,-,-,TGTGCCAGCAGTGTGACAGAAAACACTGAAGCTTTCTTT,CASSVTENTEAFF
TRBV19,TRBJ1-5,-,TRBD1,TGTGCCAGTCAGACAGGGGACAATCAGCCCCAGCATTTT,CASQTGDNQPQHF
TRBV5-1,TRBJ2-2,few,TRBD1,TGCGCCAGCATCGCTGGGACAGGGGGCACCGGGGAGCTGTTTTTT,CASIAGTGGTGELFF
TRBV11-2,TRBJ2-1,-,-,TGTGCCAGCAGCTTAGTAGGGGGGGCCTACAATGAGCAGTTCTTC,CASSLVGGAYNEQFF
TRBV28,TRBJ2-1,-,-,TGTGCCAGCAGCTCTAGCGTGTCCTACAATGAGCAGTTCTTC,CASSSSVSYNEQFF
TRBV25-1,TRBJ2-1,once,TRBD2,TGTGCCAGCAGTGTGGGACTAGCGGGGGGTGAGCAGTTCTTC,CASSVGLAGGEQFF
TRBV6-5,TRBJ2-7,-,TRBD1,TGTGCCAGCAGTGGCGGACAGGGTTCCTACGAGCAGTACTTC,CASSGGQGSYEQYF
TRBV6-6,TRBJ1-5,-,-,TGTGCCAGCAGTTATCAGGGCCCAAATCAGCCCCAGCATTTT,CASSYQGPNQPQHF
TRBV11-2,TRBJ2-1,-,-,TGTGCCAGCAGCCTCCGGACAGAATCCTACAATGAGCAGTTCTTC,CASSLRTESYNEQFF
TRBV30,TRBJ1-2,-,-,TGTGCCTGGAGGTTCCAGGGGAGCTGTGGCTACACCTTC,CAWRFQGSCGYTF
TRBV9,TRBJ2-5,-,TRBD2,TGTGCCAGCAGCGTAGGGGTTAGCGGGATGGAAGAGCAGTACTTC,CASSVGVSGMEEQYF
TRBV6-5,TRBJ1-2,-,TRBD1,TGTGCCAGCAGTCGAGGACAGGGGGCAGGCTACACCTTC,CASSRGQGAGYTF
TRBV5-1,TRBJ1-2,few,-,TGCGCCAGCAGCTTGGCACAGAACTATGGCTACACCTTC,CASSLAQNYGYTF
TRBV6-1,TRBJ1-5,-,-,TGTGCCAGCAGCCGGGACCCGGGGGGCAATCAGCCCCAGCATTTT,CASSRDPGGNQPQHF
TRBV6-1,TRBJ1-1,-,TRBD1,TGTGCCAGCAGTGGTTGGGACAGGGGCTTCACTGAAGCTTTCTTT,CASSGWDRGFTEAFF
TRBV9,TRBJ2-3,-,-,TGTGCCAGCAGCCCCAGAGCGGGACAGGGCACAGATACGCAGTATTTT,CASSPRAGQGTDTQYF
TRBV27,TRBJ1-2,-,-,TGTGCCAGCAGTTTATCGGCAGGGGACTATGGCTACACCTTC,CASSLSAGDYGYTF
TRBV28,TRBJ1-2,-,-,TGTGCCAGCAGCATGCGGATTAGTGGCTACACCTTC,CASSMRISGYTF